The TCR beta chain under discussion was sequenced for a study of T-cell memory formation after mild COVID-19. The overall study: TCR clusters were mostly confined to one donor each.

CDR1 SQVTM and CDR2 ANQGSEA come from the germline V gene. The ends were cut back, 4 bases at V and 1 base at J, with 11 bases in the middle. CDR3 length: 13 amino acids. This clonotype has only a few counts. Constant-segment primers and 5'RACE yielded cDNA libraries for TCR alpha and TCR beta, each carrying sample barcodes and UMIs. In TCRdb, the 5' RACE reads were re-called with MiXCR into one record per CDR3 protein. Among 550,000 to 700,000 distinct CDR3 sequences, around a sixth were seen once, and the ten largest hold about 7.5%. The sequence was obtained from an adult woman who had mild COVID-19 (a few samples of this study predate the infection). Cell type and time point are not known. The material sequenced was PBMCs or a T cell subset sorted from them (not recorded which). The chain joins TRBV29-1 to TRBJ2-7; TRBD2 is a possible D gene (5 bases). The CDR3, as DNA: TGCAGCGTTGTTAGCGCCCTGTCCTACGAGCAGTACTTC. Protein sequence: CSVVSALSYEQYF.